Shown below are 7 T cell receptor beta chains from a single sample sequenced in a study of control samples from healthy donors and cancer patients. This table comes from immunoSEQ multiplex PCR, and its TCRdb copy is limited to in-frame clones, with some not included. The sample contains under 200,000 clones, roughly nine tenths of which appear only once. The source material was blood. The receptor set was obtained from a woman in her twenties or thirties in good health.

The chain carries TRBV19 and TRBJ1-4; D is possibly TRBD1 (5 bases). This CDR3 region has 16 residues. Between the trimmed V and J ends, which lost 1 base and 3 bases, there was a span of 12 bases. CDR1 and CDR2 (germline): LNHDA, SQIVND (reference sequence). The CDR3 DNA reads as TGTGCCAGTAGTATAGGAACAAGGGGTGCTAATGAAAAACTGTTTTTT. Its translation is CASSIGTRGANEKLFF.

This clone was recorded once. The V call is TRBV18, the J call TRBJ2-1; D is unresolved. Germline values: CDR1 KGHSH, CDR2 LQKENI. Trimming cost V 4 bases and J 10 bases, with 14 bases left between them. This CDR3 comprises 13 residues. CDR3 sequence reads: CASSHTRNGEQFF. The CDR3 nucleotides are TGTGCCAGCTCACATACGAGAAATGGCGAGCAGTTCTTC.

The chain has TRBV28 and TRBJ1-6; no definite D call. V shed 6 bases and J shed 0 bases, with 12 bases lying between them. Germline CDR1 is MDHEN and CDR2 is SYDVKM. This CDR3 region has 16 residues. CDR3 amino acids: CASRLGSSSYNSPLHF. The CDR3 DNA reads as TGTGCCAGCAGACTCGGGTCCAGCTCCTATAATTCACCCCTCCACTTT.

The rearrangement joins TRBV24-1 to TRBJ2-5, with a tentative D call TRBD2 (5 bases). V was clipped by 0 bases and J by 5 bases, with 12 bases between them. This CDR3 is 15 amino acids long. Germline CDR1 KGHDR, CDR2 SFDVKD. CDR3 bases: TGTGCCACCAGTGATTTGCGGGGAATGTGGGAGACCCAGTACTTC. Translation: CATSDLRGMWETQYF.

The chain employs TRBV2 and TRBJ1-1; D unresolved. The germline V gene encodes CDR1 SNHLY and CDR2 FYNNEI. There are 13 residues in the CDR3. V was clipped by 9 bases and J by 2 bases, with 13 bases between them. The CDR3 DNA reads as TGTGCCAGTCAATGGGTTATCAACACTGAAGCTTTCTTT. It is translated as CASQWVINTEAFF.

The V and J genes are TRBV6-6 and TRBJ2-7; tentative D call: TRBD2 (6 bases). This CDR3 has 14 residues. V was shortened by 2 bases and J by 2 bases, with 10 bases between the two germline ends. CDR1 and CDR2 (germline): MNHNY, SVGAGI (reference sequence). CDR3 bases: TGTGCCAGCAGTTACCCGAGCGGGCCCTACGAGCAGTACTTC. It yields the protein CASSYPSGPYEQYF.

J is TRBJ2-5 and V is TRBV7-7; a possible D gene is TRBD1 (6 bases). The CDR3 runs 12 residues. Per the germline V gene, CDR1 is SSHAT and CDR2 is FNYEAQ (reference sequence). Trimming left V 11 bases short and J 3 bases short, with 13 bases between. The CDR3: CAVGPGEETQYF. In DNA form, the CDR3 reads TGTGCCGTCGGGCCAGGGGAAGAGACCCAGTACTTC. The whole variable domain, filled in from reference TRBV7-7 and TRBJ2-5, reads GAGVSQSPRYKVTKRGQDVTLRCDPISSHATLYWYQQALGQGPEFLTYFNYEAQPDKSGLPSDRFSAERPEGSISTLTIQRTEQRDSAMYRCAVGPGEETQYFGPGTRLLVL.